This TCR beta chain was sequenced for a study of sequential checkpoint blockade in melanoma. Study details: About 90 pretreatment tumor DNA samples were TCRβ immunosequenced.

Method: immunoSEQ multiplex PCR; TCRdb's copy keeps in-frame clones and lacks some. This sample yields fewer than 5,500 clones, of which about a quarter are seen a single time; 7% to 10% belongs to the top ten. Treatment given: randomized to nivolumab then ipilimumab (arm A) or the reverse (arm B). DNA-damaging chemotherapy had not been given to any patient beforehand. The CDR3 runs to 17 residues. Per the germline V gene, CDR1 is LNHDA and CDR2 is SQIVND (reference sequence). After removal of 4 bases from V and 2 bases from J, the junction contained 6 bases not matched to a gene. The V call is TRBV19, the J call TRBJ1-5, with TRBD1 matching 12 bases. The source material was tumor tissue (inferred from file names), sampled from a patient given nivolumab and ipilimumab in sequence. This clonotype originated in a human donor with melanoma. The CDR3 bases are TGTGCCAGTAGTACATGGGACAGGGGGCGAGGCAATCAGCCCCAGCATTTT. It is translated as CASSTWDRGRGNQPQHF.